This record looks at one T cell receptor (beta chain) sequence and its context. No cognate antigen has been identified for it. Base qualities are not provided; no much larger clone lies one nucleotide away. The library was generated by PCR. DNA from cultured CD4+ T cells was subjected to TCR sequencing with the Oncomine TCR Beta short-read assay at the Johns Hopkins FTIC core. The QIAamp micro DNA kit was used to extract genomic DNA from the cultured CD4+ T cells. Oncomine TCR Beta libraries made from cultured CD4+ T cells were pooled using unique dual indexes and sequenced on an Illumina iSeq 100. The original methods were these. Non-productive sequences were filtered out, and CDR3s that did not start with C, did not end with F or W, or were shorter than 7 amino acids were discarded. Antigen-specific clonotypes were identified using the MANAFEST web application through comparison of peptide-stimulated wells with reference and other culture wells. An FDR below 0.05, an odds ratio above 5, and a productive frequency above 0.1% in at least two of three replicate wells were required for clones to be considered positive. A clonotype was classed as cross-reactive if the clonotype showed significant expansion both in SARS-CoV-2 spike wells and in at least one common cold coronavirus spike condition. Levenshtein distances (stringdist) and unrooted phylogenetic trees (ape) in R version 3.6.1 were used to assess CDR3 homology. The public reads were run again by TCRdb, first through fastp at Q25 and then through MiXCR, and only productive beta chains were kept. Entries are consolidated by CDR3 protein sequence, retaining the most common genes and DNA. These V and J calls rely on TCRdb rather than the paper's analysis. The sample table holds about 16,000 distinct CDR3 sequences, of which nearly 55% were seen once. Around 20% of the sample lies in the top ten.

The germline V gene (reference sequence) gives CDR1 as SEHNR and CDR2 as FQNEAQ. The CDR3 has 14 amino acids, counting the end cysteine and phenylalanine. Of the read, only the CDR3 DNA is kept; its 42 bases are in frame from base 1. A distance of 17 bases separates the germline ends of V and J, which lose 1 base and 11 bases respectively. This specimen comes from a study of vaccination and CD4 T cells after COVID-19 (dated by TCRdb to between 2021 and 2024). About the investigation overall: Every convalescent patient had a positive nasal swab PCR test for SARS-CoV-2, with mild disease in several patients and severe disease in one. Control cultures received a CEFX viral epitope pool as the positive control, an HIV-1 Nef peptide pool as the negative control, or no peptide. Post-vaccine blood samples were obtained a median of around 74 days after the second vaccine dose, with a range of roughly 14 to 241 days. Post-COVID blood samples from convalescent patients were collected a median of about 100 days after diagnosis, with a range of about 35 to 161 days. For stimulating the cultures, overlapping spike peptide pools were used, derived from SARS-CoV-2 as well as from the common cold coronaviruses HCoV-NL63, HCoV-OC43 and HCoV-229E. The convalescent cohort comprised six males and four females, including two Hispanic individuals, seven Caucasians, two Asians and one multiracial person. Two doses of either the Pfizer-BioNTech BNT162b2 vaccine (n=8) or the Moderna mRNA-1273 vaccine (n=2) were administered to participants. The spike-specific CD4+ TCR repertoire was compared before and after mRNA vaccination in approximately 9 COVID-19 convalescent patients and a few infection-naive healthy vaccine recipients.

In light of the paper, this sample's treatment or condition label describes: 10-day PBMC culture with coronavirus spike peptide pools or control peptides (ViraFEST assay). To expand antigen-specific T cells with peptide pools and then pick out the expanded clonotypes through TCR sequencing, the study relied on the ViraFEST assay. The positive SARS-CoV-2 PCR tests of the convalescent patients were dated from March to December 2020, before the Alpha, Beta and Delta variants emerged in the United States. PBMCs were cultured at roughly 1.9 million per well in IMDM supplemented with roughly 5% human AB serum and 10 IU/ml IL-2, with 9.5 to 10 ug/ml peptide pools added. Half of the culture medium was replaced with fresh IL-2-containing medium on days 3 and 7. Once the cells had been in culture for around 10 days, the EasySep CD4+ T cell isolation kit was used to isolate CD4+ T cells by negative selection. Ficoll-Paque Plus gradient centrifugation was used to isolate PBMCs from whole blood, and the isolated PBMCs were then either used fresh or cryopreserved at -140C. In general, triplicate wells were set up for every culture condition.

Study-wide conclusions, independent of this receptor: An increase in the median number of SARS-CoV-2-reactive clonotypes from 20 to 25 after infection to 35 to 40 after vaccination was observed, but the change was not found to be significant. Among the post-vaccine SARS-CoV-2-reactive clones in convalescent patients, a median 86.3% showed up only after vaccination, which suggests vaccine-specific priming. Relatively few convalescent patients were included in the study, and early timepoints after natural infection were not analyzed. Of the vaccine-specific clones found in convalescent patients, nearly all (304 of 307) were mono-reactive for SARS-CoV-2 spike instead of being cross-reactive with common cold coronaviruses.

The sequenced sample was CD4+ T cells from blood, cultured in vitro, obtained before SARS-CoV-2 vaccination. The source of this sequence is a human donor who had recovered from COVID-19. The chain is assembled from TRBV7-9 and TRBJ1-1; TRBD1 is perhaps the D gene, given 6 matching bases. CDR3 region: CASSLGPGRGRAFF. At the DNA level, the sequence is TGTGCCAGCAGCTTAGGACCCGGCAGGGGACGTGCTTTCTTT.